This TCR beta chain was identified during a study of beta chain features in type 1 diabetes (dated by TCRdb to between 2018 and 2020). The study in broad terms: Patients and healthy donors did not differ in mean age, gender distribution, total cell number or subset yield. In the study, TCRB repertoires of sorted circulating CD4+ T cell subsets from recently diagnosed type 1 diabetes patients were compared with those of matched healthy donors. Whereas all 30 or so donors provided naive and central memory subsets, regulatory and stem cell-like memory subsets were isolated from just 8 patients and roughly eight healthy donors. A total of roughly 110 million sorted cells were examined across all samples, and the number of cells per subset was strongly correlated with RNA yield.

This clone was seen only a few times. What this receptor recognizes is not known. Base qualities were left out, and no much larger clone turns up one base away. General conclusions and limits of the study: In all four CD4+ subsets, TCRB CDR3 length was moderately but significantly shorter in type 1 diabetes patients. PCR may preferentially amplify shorter templates, but because patient and control samples were amplified and corrected together, any resulting skew would affect both groups equally. Sequencing cDNA rather than genomic DNA could over-represent highly expressing activated cells, although activation and CD3 levels did not differ between groups. Fewer insertions and more nucleotide deletions at VDJ recombination sites were observed in patients with type 1 diabetes, implying thymic rearrangement abnormalities. Only small numbers of individuals were included in the HLA sub-analyses, which left unresolved whether HLA type had any influence on TCRB rearrangement. Naive, central memory and regulatory TCRB repertoires appeared to be more similar among patients than among healthy donors.

A single peripheral blood draw of approximately 120 mL on average was collected from each donor into heparinised tubes. A BD FACSAria II was used to sort naive, central memory, regulatory and stem cell-like memory CD4+ T cells with a panel that included CD45RO, CCR7, CD25, CD127, CD95 and CD27. A purity above 98% was achieved for all sorted populations. Right away, PBMCs were isolated by Lymphoprep density gradient centrifugation and were stained directly, with no culture step. So that batch effects would be minimized, each experiment stained and sorted samples in pairs, pairing one healthy donor with one patient. CDR3 length: 13 amino acids, cysteine to phenylalanine. Only the CDR3 part of the read is kept: 39 bases, read in frame from the first base. V drops 1 base and J drops 5 bases, leaving 8 bases in between. The CDR1 and CDR2 encoded by the germline V gene are SGHAT and FQNNGV. All of the isolated RNA was reverse transcribed with the High Capacity cDNA Reverse Transcription Kit, so expressed TCRB transcripts were sequenced. Naive, central memory and regulatory T cell samples underwent deep immunoSEQ sequencing, averaging roughly 3.3 million total reads per sample. Sorted cells were lysed in RLT buffer, and RNA was extracted using DNase-treated RNeasy Micro or Mini kits according to cell number. To prevent cross-contamination, every cell subset was processed on its own, while patient and healthy donor samples were processed together. The immunoSEQ multiplex PCR was used to amplify TCRB sequences from cDNA, yielding 87-bp fragments that span the CDR3 region. Sequencing of the amplicons was done on the Illumina HiSeq platform. The authors processed their data as follows. PCR bias was computationally corrected using synthetic template baselines, reads within Hamming distance 2 were collapsed, and singletons that could not be merged were discarded. Reads were aligned against IMGT so that V, D and J genes, CDR3 length and insertions or deletions at six rearrangement sites could be assigned. Clonotype counts were normalized to sorted cell number within each subset before computing true diversity and Gini coefficients with the tcR R package. The overlap coefficient, calculated on TCRB nucleotide sequences, was used to quantify repertoire sharing. Out-of-frame TCRB sequences from naive cells were analyzed as a proxy for the pre-selection repertoire. TCRdb's version of the immuneACCESS table is confined to in-frame rearrangements and falls short of the full clone set. An unresolved V gene accounts for under half of the shortfall where checked; the remainder is of unknown origin. Clone size and V and J calls were adopted from that table, with D and trimming inferred from the DNA. This sample holds 250,000 to 300,000 clones; 14% were observed only once. The top ten clones comprise about 0.015% of the sample.

The chain employs TRBV11-2 and TRBJ2-5, and perhaps TRBD2 as D gene, on 6 matching bases. The clonotype originates from a man under 40 with type 1 diabetes. Sequenced material: naive CD4+ T cells from blood. Sample cell subset or site, as interpreted from the label and publication: true naive CD4+ T cells. CDR3 region: CASSLGLGETQYF. The bases read TGTGCCAGCAGCTTAGGACTAGGGGAGACCCAGTACTTC.